This T cell receptor beta chain is drawn from a study of shared clonotypes between healthy human individuals. Study details: Per donor, CD8 memory used one plate, CD8 naive used two, CD4 memory used three and CD4 naive used three. Overall study results and limits: Naive subsets usually exceeded memory subsets in estimated richness.

The authors ran the assay at deep level. Assay: immunoSEQ multiplex PCR; the TCRdb copy retains only in-frame clones and omits some. The sample has 2.5 million or so clones; roughly nine tenths are singletons. Germline values: CDR1 SGDLS, CDR2 YYNGEE. The CDR3 totals 13 residues. V trimming: 4 bases; J trimming: 8 bases; junction bases outside the gene matches: 6. Everyone who donated was a Caucasian adult who lived in Nashville, Tennessee. With regard to this clone: Its matching antigen is unknown.

What was sequenced was naive CD4+ T cells sorted from blood. Subset defined: CD45RA+ positively selected. This chain links TRBV9 with TRBJ1-1, with TRBD1 identical over 9 bases. The receptor comes from a man between 18 and 35 years old in good health. CDR3 protein: CASSSHRGPEAFF. DNA of the CDR3: TGTGCCAGCAGCTCGCACAGGGGGCCGGAAGCTTTCTTT.